The rows below give T cell receptor beta chains drawn from one sample of a study of blood T cell repertoires in COVID-19. Clones were sequenced by immunoSEQ multiplex PCR, and TCRdb holds only the in-frame ones, with some missing. The sample includes roughly 150,000 clones, approximately 80% of them seen just once. Sequenced: peripheral blood. Every receptor here comes from a man aged 60-69 years with acute or convalescent COVID-19. Each CDR3 is given with its conserved first and last residue. The order of the fields is J gene, clone size, D gene, V gene, CDR3 DNA, CDR3 protein. A D gene is named only where the DNA matches it firmly. Clone size appears in some rows only: once, few, many, or a class for an expanded clone.

j_gene: TRBJ1-1
abundance: once
d_gene: -
v_gene: TRBV19
CDR3nt: TGTGCCAGTATCACAGGGAAGGACACTGAAGCTTTCTTT
CDR3aa: CASITGKDTEAFF

j_gene: TRBJ1-3
abundance: -
d_gene: -
v_gene: TRBV7-2
CDR3nt: TGTGCCAGCAGCACCTCTACAGGGCCTTCTGGAAACACCATATATTTT
CDR3aa: CASSTSTGPSGNTIYF

j_gene: TRBJ2-3
abundance: -
d_gene: TRBD2
v_gene: TRBV3-1/TRBV3-2
CDR3nt: TGTGCCAGCAGGCCCAGGGGAGCGGGAGTCTGGAGGACCGCATTAGATACGCAGTATTTT
CDR3aa: CASRPRGAGVWRTALDTQYF

j_gene: TRBJ1-2
abundance: -
d_gene: -
v_gene: TRBV28
CDR3nt: TGTGCCAGCAGCCTAGGGACATCTTATGGCTACACCTTC
CDR3aa: CASSLGTSYGYTF

j_gene: TRBJ2-3
abundance: -
d_gene: TRBD1
v_gene: TRBV10-2
CDR3nt: TGCGCCAGCAATCCTTGGGCAGGGGGCACGCAGTATTTT
CDR3aa: CASNPWAGGTQYF

j_gene: TRBJ1-5
abundance: -
d_gene: -
v_gene: TRBV28
CDR3nt: TGTGCCAGCAAATTGGGCCCATCATATCAGCCCCAGCATTTT
CDR3aa: CASKLGPSYQPQHF

j_gene: TRBJ1-6
abundance: -
d_gene: -
v_gene: TRBV6-5
CDR3nt: TGTGCCAGCAGAGCTGGGAGCTCCTATAATTCACCCCTCCACTTT
CDR3aa: CASRAGSSYNSPLHF

j_gene: TRBJ2-5
abundance: -
d_gene: TRBD1
v_gene: TRBV6-5
CDR3nt: TGTGCCAGCAGTTACCCATCGGCCGGGACAGGAGCCCAGTACTTC
CDR3aa: CASSYPSAGTGAQYF

j_gene: TRBJ1-2
abundance: -
d_gene: TRBD1
v_gene: TRBV19
CDR3nt: TGTGCCAGTAGTATAGATCCCCGGGACAGTTACTATGGCTACACCTTC
CDR3aa: CASSIDPRDSYYGYTF

j_gene: TRBJ2-7
abundance: -
d_gene: TRBD2
v_gene: TRBV28
CDR3nt: TGTGCCAGCAGTTCCGGAGCGGGAGGGGGCTACGAGCAGTACTTC
CDR3aa: CASSSGAGGGYEQYF

j_gene: TRBJ2-7
abundance: -
d_gene: TRBD1
v_gene: TRBV28
CDR3nt: TGTGCCAGCAGTCCTGGGACAGGGGCTACCTACGAGCAGTACTTC
CDR3aa: CASSPGTGATYEQYF

j_gene: TRBJ1-1
abundance: -
d_gene: TRBD1
v_gene: TRBV2
CDR3nt: TGTGCCAGCAGTTACGATTACAGGGGGAACACTGAAGCTTTCTTT
CDR3aa: CASSYDYRGNTEAFF

j_gene: TRBJ2-3
abundance: -
d_gene: -
v_gene: TRBV11-2
CDR3nt: TGTGCCAGCAGCTTAGTGGGGGGGCACGGCACAGATACGCAGTATTTT
CDR3aa: CASSLVGGHGTDTQYF

j_gene: TRBJ1-4
abundance: -
d_gene: -
v_gene: TRBV19
CDR3nt: TGTGCCAGTAGTATACTGTCGGGGTCTGAAAAACTGTTTTTT
CDR3aa: CASSILSGSEKLFF

j_gene: TRBJ2-5
abundance: once
d_gene: TRBD2
v_gene: TRBV20-1
CDR3nt: TGCAGTACCCCGGGGGGAGGGACCCAGTACTTC
CDR3aa: CSTPGGGTQYF

j_gene: TRBJ2-4
abundance: once
d_gene: -
v_gene: TRBV5-6
CDR3nt: TGTGCCAGCAGCTTTGGACTAGCCAAAAACATTCAGTACTTC
CDR3aa: CASSFGLAKNIQYF

j_gene: TRBJ1-1
abundance: -
d_gene: TRBD1
v_gene: TRBV7-2
CDR3nt: TGTGCCAGCAGCTTACATTCGACAGGGGGAGGAACTGAAGCTTTCTTT
CDR3aa: CASSLHSTGGGTEAFF

j_gene: TRBJ1-6
abundance: -
d_gene: -
v_gene: TRBV3-1/TRBV3-2
CDR3nt: TGTGCCAGCAGCCAAGGGCTAGGGGTTAACTATAATTCACCCCTCCACTTT
CDR3aa: CASSQGLGVNYNSPLHF

j_gene: TRBJ1-4
abundance: -
d_gene: -
v_gene: TRBV5-3
CDR3nt: TGTGCCAGAAGCCTACGACCAGGGAGGACTAATGAAAAACTGTTTTTT
CDR3aa: CARSLRPGRTNEKLFF

j_gene: TRBJ2-5
abundance: -
d_gene: TRBD2
v_gene: TRBV3-1/TRBV3-2
CDR3nt: TGTGCCAGCAGCCAAGGGATGGGTCGGAGCGGGGAAGAGACCCAGTACTTC
CDR3aa: CASSQGMGRSGEETQYF

j_gene: TRBJ2-5
abundance: -
d_gene: -
v_gene: TRBV3-1/TRBV3-2
CDR3nt: TGTGCCAGCAGCCAAGCAAACAGAGAAGAGACCCAGTACTTC
CDR3aa: CASSQANREETQYF

j_gene: TRBJ1-2
abundance: -
d_gene: TRBD1
v_gene: TRBV11-2
CDR3nt: TGTGCCAGCACCTCGGACAGGGTGAACTATGGCTACACCTTC
CDR3aa: CASTSDRVNYGYTF

j_gene: TRBJ1-6
abundance: -
d_gene: -
v_gene: TRBV6-6
CDR3nt: TGTGCCAGCAGCGACCCCGCAGGTTCCAATTCACCCCTCCACTTT
CDR3aa: CASSDPAGSNSPLHF

j_gene: TRBJ1-4
abundance: -
d_gene: -
v_gene: TRBV10-3
CDR3nt: TGTGCCATCAGTGATTCAGGCGCAACTAATGAAAAACTGTTTTTT
CDR3aa: CAISDSGATNEKLFF

j_gene: TRBJ1-1
abundance: few
d_gene: TRBD1
v_gene: TRBV19
CDR3nt: TGTGCCAGTAGTACCCAGGACAGGGGTGAAATTAACCCTTTCTTT
CDR3aa: CASSTQDRGEINPFF

j_gene: TRBJ1-2
abundance: -
d_gene: TRBD1
v_gene: TRBV6-6
CDR3nt: TGTGCCAGCGGACAGGGTAACTATGGCTACACCTTC
CDR3aa: CASGQGNYGYTF

j_gene: TRBJ1-6
abundance: few
d_gene: TRBD1
v_gene: TRBV7-2
CDR3nt: TGTGCCAGCAGCTTAGGAAGGACAGGGTCAGGTTCACCCCTCCACTTT
CDR3aa: CASSLGRTGSGSPLHF

j_gene: TRBJ1-3
abundance: -
d_gene: -
v_gene: TRBV7-3
CDR3nt: TGTGCCAGCAGCTTAAACCCACGGGCTGGAAACACCATATATTTT
CDR3aa: CASSLNPRAGNTIYF

j_gene: TRBJ1-5
abundance: -
d_gene: TRBD1
v_gene: TRBV27
CDR3nt: TGTGCCAGCAGTCCTAGGACAGGGTGGAATCAGCCCCAGCATTTT
CDR3aa: CASSPRTGWNQPQHF

j_gene: TRBJ1-2
abundance: -
d_gene: -
v_gene: TRBV10-3
CDR3nt: TGTGCCATCAGGGACAGCAACGCTAACTATGGCTACACCTTC
CDR3aa: CAIRDSNANYGYTF

j_gene: TRBJ1-2
abundance: -
d_gene: -
v_gene: TRBV28
CDR3nt: TGTGCCAGCAGTCCCCCGGAGGGGAAGTATGGCTACACCTTC
CDR3aa: CASSPPEGKYGYTF

j_gene: TRBJ1-1
abundance: -
d_gene: -
v_gene: TRBV7-9
CDR3nt: TGTGCCAGCAGCCCTCATTGGGGGGTGGAGGTGAACACTGAAGCTTTCTTT
CDR3aa: CASSPHWGVEVNTEAFF